Listed below are T cell receptor beta chains from one sample, sequenced in a study of technical replicates of blood from a few donors. Assay used: immunoSEQ multiplex PCR; TCRdb lists only in-frame clones, some missing. The table records tens of thousands of clones, around nine tenths of them present only once. The sequenced sample consisted of T cells isolated from PBMCs. Receptor source: a human donor in good health. Each CDR3 is given with its conserved first and last residue. Each record gives: clone size, V gene, J gene, D gene, CDR3 DNA, CDR3 protein. The D gene is left open where the match is weak. The listing skips clone size in some rows; elsewhere it reads once, few, many or a size class.

clone_size: .
v_call: TRBV14
j_call: TRBJ1-3
d_call: TRBD1
cdr3_nt: TGTGCTGGGACAGGGTCCTTCTTCTCTGGAAACACCATATATTTT
cdr3_aa: CAGTGSFFSGNTIYF

clone_size: once
v_call: TRBV30
j_call: TRBJ2-7
d_call: TRBD2
cdr3_nt: TGTGCTTATCACTCCCCACGTAGCGGGCCGTACGGGCAGTACTTC
cdr3_aa: CAYHSPRSGPYGQYF

clone_size: .
v_call: TRBV27
j_call: TRBJ2-4
d_call: .
cdr3_nt: TGTGCCAGCAGTTTTCGACTCAGGGTCGGGGCCAAAAACATTCAGTACTTC
cdr3_aa: CASSFRLRVGAKNIQYF

clone_size: .
v_call: TRBV29-1
j_call: TRBJ2-7
d_call: .
cdr3_nt: TGCAGCGTTGTGTGGCGGGATCTCTACGAGCAGTACTTC
cdr3_aa: CSVVWRDLYEQYF

clone_size: few
v_call: TRBV4-3
j_call: TRBJ2-2
d_call: .
cdr3_nt: TGCGCCAGCAGCCATCCCCGGGGTCACAGGGTTTGGGACACCGGGGAGCTGTTTTTT
cdr3_aa: CASSHPRGHRVWDTGELFF

clone_size: .
v_call: TRBV5-8
j_call: TRBJ2-1
d_call: TRBD1
cdr3_nt: TGTGCCAGCAGCACGGGACAGGGATCGTACAATGAGCAGTTCTTC
cdr3_aa: CASSTGQGSYNEQFF

clone_size: .
v_call: TRBV9
j_call: TRBJ2-6
d_call: .
cdr3_nt: TGTGCCAGCAGCGTAGTGGGAGCGGCGTCTGGGGCCAACGTCCTGACTTTC
cdr3_aa: CASSVVGAASGANVLTF

clone_size: .
v_call: TRBV27
j_call: TRBJ2-7
d_call: TRBD1
cdr3_nt: TGTGCCAGCAGATACGTGAGACAGGGGGCGGGAGAGCAGTACTTC
cdr3_aa: CASRYVRQGAGEQYF

clone_size: .
v_call: TRBV19
j_call: TRBJ1-1
d_call: TRBD1
cdr3_nt: TGTGCCAGTAGTATCAACCACAGGGGGAACACTGAAGCTTTCTTT
cdr3_aa: CASSINHRGNTEAFF

clone_size: .
v_call: TRBV5-6
j_call: TRBJ1-2
d_call: .
cdr3_nt: TGTGCCAGCGTGAGGGGGGGGGATAATAACTATGGCTACACCTTC
cdr3_aa: CASVRGGDNNYGYTF

clone_size: .
v_call: TRBV5-8
j_call: TRBJ1-2
d_call: TRBD1
cdr3_nt: TGTGCCAGCAGCTCCTGGGGACAGGGACATGGTGGCTACACCTTC
cdr3_aa: CASSSWGQGHGGYTF

clone_size: .
v_call: TRBV18
j_call: TRBJ1-1
d_call: .
cdr3_nt: TGTGCCAGCTCTCTAGGCCGAGACACTGAAGCTTTCTTT
cdr3_aa: CASSLGRDTEAFF

clone_size: once
v_call: TRBV13
j_call: TRBJ1-1
d_call: .
cdr3_nt: TGTGCCAGCAGCTTAGGGGAGGGGCACATGAACACTGAAGCTTTCTTT
cdr3_aa: CASSLGEGHMNTEAFF

clone_size: once
v_call: TRBV5-4
j_call: TRBJ1-2
d_call: .
cdr3_nt: TGTGCCAGCAGCTTGGGTCAGATCTATGGCTACACCTTC
cdr3_aa: CASSLGQIYGYTF

clone_size: .
v_call: TRBV19
j_call: TRBJ2-7
d_call: .
cdr3_nt: TGTGCCAGTAGGAGTGACAGTTGGGACGAGCAGTACTTC
cdr3_aa: CASRSDSWDEQYF

clone_size: .
v_call: TRBV6-1
j_call: TRBJ2-5
d_call: .
cdr3_nt: TGTGCCAGCAGTGAAGCCGCAGCGGCGTCCCAAGAGACCCAGTACTTC
cdr3_aa: CASSEAAAASQETQYF

clone_size: once
v_call: TRBV5-1
j_call: TRBJ2-3
d_call: TRBD2
cdr3_nt: TGCGCCAGCAGCTTGGGACTAGCGGGAGGGCCTGGCGGCACAGATACGCAGTATTTT
cdr3_aa: CASSLGLAGGPGGTDTQYF

clone_size: .
v_call: TRBV13
j_call: TRBJ2-7
d_call: .
cdr3_nt: TGTGCCAGCAGCCCACAGGGAACTGGATCCTACGAGCAGTACTTC
cdr3_aa: CASSPQGTGSYEQYF

clone_size: .
v_call: TRBV18
j_call: TRBJ1-2
d_call: .
cdr3_nt: TGTGCCAGCTCACCACCTCAGGCGGGGGGTATATATGGCTACACCTTC
cdr3_aa: CASSPPQAGGIYGYTF

clone_size: once
v_call: TRBV5-6
j_call: TRBJ1-2
d_call: .
cdr3_nt: TGTGCCAGCAGTTTCGGACAAGGTGGCTACACCTTC
cdr3_aa: CASSFGQGGYTF

clone_size: .
v_call: TRBV9
j_call: TRBJ1-4
d_call: .
cdr3_nt: TGTGCCAGCAGCGGCAATAGCGCAACTAATGAAAAACTGTTTTTT
cdr3_aa: CASSGNSATNEKLFF

clone_size: once
v_call: TRBV19
j_call: TRBJ2-3
d_call: TRBD2
cdr3_nt: TGTGCCAGTAGTATCCCCCAGCGGGGAGATACGCAGTATTTT
cdr3_aa: CASSIPQRGDTQYF

clone_size: .
v_call: TRBV10-3
j_call: TRBJ2-7
d_call: TRBD1
cdr3_nt: TGTGCCAACCAGGGACAGGGGGCCTACGAGCAGTACTTC
cdr3_aa: CANQGQGAYEQYF

clone_size: .
v_call: TRBV27
j_call: TRBJ2-4
d_call: TRBD2
cdr3_nt: TGTGCCAGCAGTTTCGGGACTAGCGGGGGAAAAAACATTCAGTACTTC
cdr3_aa: CASSFGTSGGKNIQYF

clone_size: .
v_call: TRBV6-6
j_call: TRBJ1-4
d_call: .
cdr3_nt: TGTGCCAGCAGTTACGGGGGCGATAATGAAAAACTGTTTTTT
cdr3_aa: CASSYGGDNEKLFF

clone_size: .
v_call: TRBV29-1
j_call: TRBJ2-7
d_call: TRBD2
cdr3_nt: TGCAGCGGGGAACTAGCGGGAGCCCACGAGCAGTACTTC
cdr3_aa: CSGELAGAHEQYF

clone_size: .
v_call: TRBV10-3
j_call: TRBJ1-1
d_call: .
cdr3_nt: TGTGCCATCAGTGAGGGGCACAGCGCTTTCTTT
cdr3_aa: CAISEGHSAFF

clone_size: few
v_call: TRBV7-8
j_call: TRBJ2-7
d_call: TRBD2
cdr3_nt: TGTGCCAGCAGCCAAGGACTAGCGGGTACGTTAGAGCAGTACTTC
cdr3_aa: CASSQGLAGTLEQYF

clone_size: .
v_call: TRBV6-5
j_call: TRBJ2-7
d_call: .
cdr3_nt: TGTGCCAGCAGTTACAACAGGGAGTACGAGCAGTACTTC
cdr3_aa: CASSYNREYEQYF

clone_size: .
v_call: TRBV7-9
j_call: TRBJ1-1
d_call: TRBD1
cdr3_nt: TGTGCCAGCAGCTTCGGGACAGTTGGGGTAGCTTTCTTT
cdr3_aa: CASSFGTVGVAFF

clone_size: .
v_call: TRBV27
j_call: TRBJ1-3
d_call: .
cdr3_nt: TGTGCCAGCAGTTTTTCCAGGGCTGGAAACACCATATATTTT
cdr3_aa: CASSFSRAGNTIYF

clone_size: .
v_call: TRBV7-2
j_call: TRBJ2-3
d_call: TRBD2
cdr3_nt: TGTGCCAGCAGCTTAGCTAGCGGGAGGAATTCTGCGCAGTATTTT
cdr3_aa: CASSLASGRNSAQYF

clone_size: .
v_call: TRBV18
j_call: TRBJ1-1
d_call: .
cdr3_nt: TGTGCCAGCTCGACGACAGGAGACACTGAAGCTTTCTTT
cdr3_aa: CASSTTGDTEAFF

clone_size: .
v_call: TRBV6-6
j_call: TRBJ1-5
d_call: .
cdr3_nt: TGTGCCAGCAGTTTGGGGGGGCAGAGCAATCAGCCCCAGCATTTT
cdr3_aa: CASSLGGQSNQPQHF

clone_size: .
v_call: TRBV4-1
j_call: TRBJ2-1
d_call: TRBD1
cdr3_nt: TGCGCCAGCAGCCAGAGACAGGGGGGGAAAAATGAGCAGTTCTTC
cdr3_aa: CASSQRQGGKNEQFF

clone_size: .
v_call: TRBV28
j_call: TRBJ1-1
d_call: .
cdr3_nt: TGTGCCAGCAGCTTATTATCTTCCACTGAAGCTTTCTTT
cdr3_aa: CASSLLSSTEAFF

clone_size: .
v_call: TRBV28
j_call: TRBJ2-3
d_call: TRBD1
cdr3_nt: TGTGCCAGCAGTTCGAGCGAGGGACAGGGACTCACAGATACGCAGTATTTT
cdr3_aa: CASSSSEGQGLTDTQYF

clone_size: .
v_call: TRBV7-3
j_call: TRBJ1-5
d_call: TRBD1
cdr3_nt: TGTGCCAGCAGCTTAATAGAGAGGACAGGGGCCCAGCCCCAGCATTTT
cdr3_aa: CASSLIERTGAQPQHF

clone_size: .
v_call: TRBV5-4
j_call: TRBJ2-1
d_call: TRBD1
cdr3_nt: TGTGCCAGCAGCTTCCCTACAGGGGGCAATGAGCAGTTCTTC
cdr3_aa: CASSFPTGGNEQFF

clone_size: .
v_call: TRBV11-3
j_call: TRBJ1-4
d_call: .
cdr3_nt: TGTGCCAGCAGCTTAGATACAGGGAACACTAATGAAAAACTGTTTTTT
cdr3_aa: CASSLDTGNTNEKLFF

clone_size: .
v_call: TRBV28
j_call: TRBJ2-6
d_call: .
cdr3_nt: TGTGCCAGCAGTTCCGATCCAGGTTTTGCTAGCGTTTCTGGGGCCAACGTCCTGACTTTC
cdr3_aa: CASSSDPGFASVSGANVLTF

clone_size: .
v_call: TRBV6-1
j_call: TRBJ2-3
d_call: TRBD1
cdr3_nt: TGTGCCAGCAGTGACGTCGGGACAGCCCCGGCGAGAGATACGCAGTATTTT
cdr3_aa: CASSDVGTAPARDTQYF

clone_size: .
v_call: TRBV6-1
j_call: TRBJ1-1
d_call: .
cdr3_nt: TGTGCCAGCAGTTTAGGACAGTGGCTTGGAGCTTTCTTT
cdr3_aa: CASSLGQWLGAFF

clone_size: .
v_call: TRBV5-1
j_call: TRBJ1-2
d_call: .
cdr3_nt: TGCGCCAGCAGCTTTGCAGGGCTCTCCTCTGGCTACACCTTC
cdr3_aa: CASSFAGLSSGYTF

clone_size: .
v_call: TRBV12-5
j_call: TRBJ2-7
d_call: TRBD2
cdr3_nt: TGTGCTAGTGGTCTGGGGGGGAGGAAATACGAGCAGTACTTC
cdr3_aa: CASGLGGRKYEQYF

clone_size: .
v_call: TRBV7-9
j_call: TRBJ1-2
d_call: TRBD1
cdr3_nt: TGTGCCAGCAGCTCCCTCCGGGACAGCCCGGGCTACACCTTC
cdr3_aa: CASSSLRDSPGYTF

clone_size: .
v_call: TRBV5-1
j_call: TRBJ2-2
d_call: .
cdr3_nt: TGCGCCAGCAGCTTGGTCGGGGGACACACCGGGGAGCTGTTTTTT
cdr3_aa: CASSLVGGHTGELFF

clone_size: .
v_call: TRBV5-1
j_call: TRBJ2-7
d_call: .
cdr3_nt: TGCGCCAGCAGCTTGGAGCCTTTCTACGCGCAGTACTTC
cdr3_aa: CASSLEPFYAQYF

clone_size: .
v_call: TRBV5-1
j_call: TRBJ2-7
d_call: TRBD1
cdr3_nt: TGCGCCAGCAGCGACCGGGACAGGGTAGGCTACGAGCAGTACTTC
cdr3_aa: CASSDRDRVGYEQYF

clone_size: .
v_call: TRBV19
j_call: TRBJ2-2
d_call: TRBD2
cdr3_nt: TGTGCCACTTTAACCCCCCGGGAGGATACCGGGGAGCTGTTTTTT
cdr3_aa: CATLTPREDTGELFF